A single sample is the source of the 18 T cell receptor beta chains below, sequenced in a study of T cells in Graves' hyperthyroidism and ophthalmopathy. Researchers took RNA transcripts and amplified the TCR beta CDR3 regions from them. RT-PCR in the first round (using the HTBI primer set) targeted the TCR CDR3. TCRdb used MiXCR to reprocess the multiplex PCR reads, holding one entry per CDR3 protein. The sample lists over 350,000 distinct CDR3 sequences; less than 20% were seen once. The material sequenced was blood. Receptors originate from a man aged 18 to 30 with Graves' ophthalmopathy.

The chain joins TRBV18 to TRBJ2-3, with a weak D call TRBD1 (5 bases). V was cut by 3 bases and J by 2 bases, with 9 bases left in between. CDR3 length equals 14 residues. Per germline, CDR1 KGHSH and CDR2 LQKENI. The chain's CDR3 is CASSPQTDTDTQYF. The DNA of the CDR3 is TGTGCCAGCTCACCGCAGACAGACACAGATACGCAGTATTTT.

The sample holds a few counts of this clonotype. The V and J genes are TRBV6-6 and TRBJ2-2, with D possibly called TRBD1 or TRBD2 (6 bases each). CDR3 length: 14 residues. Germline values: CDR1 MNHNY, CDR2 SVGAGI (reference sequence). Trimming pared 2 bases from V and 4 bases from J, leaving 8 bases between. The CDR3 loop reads CASSYKGGTGELFF. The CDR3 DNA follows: TGTGCCAGCAGTTACAAGGGGGGCACCGGGGAGCTGTTTTTT.

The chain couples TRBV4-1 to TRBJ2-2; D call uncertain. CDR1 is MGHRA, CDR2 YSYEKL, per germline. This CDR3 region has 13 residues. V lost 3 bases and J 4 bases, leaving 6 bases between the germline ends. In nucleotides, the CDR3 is TGCGCCAGCAGCCAGTGGGGCACCGGGGAGCTGTTTTTT. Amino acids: CASSQWGTGELFF.

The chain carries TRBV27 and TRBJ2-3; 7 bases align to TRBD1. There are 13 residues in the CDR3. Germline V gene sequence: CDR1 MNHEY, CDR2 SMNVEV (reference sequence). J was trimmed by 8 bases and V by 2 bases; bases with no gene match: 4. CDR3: CASSLGQVGTQYF. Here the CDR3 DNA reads TGTGCCAGCAGTTTAGGACAGGTAGGTACGCAGTATTTT.

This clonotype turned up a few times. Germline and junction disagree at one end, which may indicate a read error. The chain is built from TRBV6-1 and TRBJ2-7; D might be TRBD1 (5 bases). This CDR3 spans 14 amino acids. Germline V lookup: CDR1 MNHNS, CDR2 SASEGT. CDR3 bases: TGTGCCGGCAGTGTTTCAGGGAAGGGTACCGAGCAGTACTTC. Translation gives CAGSVSGKGTEQYF.

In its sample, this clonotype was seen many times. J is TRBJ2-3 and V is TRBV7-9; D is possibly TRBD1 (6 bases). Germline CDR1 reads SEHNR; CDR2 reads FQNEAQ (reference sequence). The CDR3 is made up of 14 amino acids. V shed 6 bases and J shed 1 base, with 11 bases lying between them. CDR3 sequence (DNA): TGTGCCAGCAGACCGAACAGGGGCACAGATACGCAGTATTTT. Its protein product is CASRPNRGTDTQYF.

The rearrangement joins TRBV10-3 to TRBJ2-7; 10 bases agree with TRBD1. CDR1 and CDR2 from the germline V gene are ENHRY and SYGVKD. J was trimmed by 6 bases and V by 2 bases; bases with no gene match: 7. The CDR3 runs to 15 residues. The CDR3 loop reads CAISERQGAQSEQYF. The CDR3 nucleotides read TGTGCCATCAGTGAGAGACAGGGGGCCCAAAGCGAGCAGTACTTC.

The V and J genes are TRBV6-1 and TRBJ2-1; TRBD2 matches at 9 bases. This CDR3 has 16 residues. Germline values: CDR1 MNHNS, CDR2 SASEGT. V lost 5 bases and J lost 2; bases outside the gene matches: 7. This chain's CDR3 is CASSYYLAGPYNEQFF. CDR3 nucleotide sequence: TGTGCCAGCAGTTATTATCTAGCGGGACCCTACAATGAGCAGTTCTTC.

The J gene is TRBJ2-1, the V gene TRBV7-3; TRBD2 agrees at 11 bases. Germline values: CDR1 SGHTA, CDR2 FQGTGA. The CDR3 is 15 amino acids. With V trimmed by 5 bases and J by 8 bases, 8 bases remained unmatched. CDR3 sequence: CASSTVAGGQDEQFF. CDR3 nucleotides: TGTGCCAGCAGCACAGTAGCGGGGGGGCAGGATGAGCAGTTCTTC.

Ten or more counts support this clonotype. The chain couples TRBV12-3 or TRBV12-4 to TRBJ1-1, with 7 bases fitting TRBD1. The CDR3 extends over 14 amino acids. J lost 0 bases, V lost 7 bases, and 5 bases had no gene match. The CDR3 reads CASTRDRVNTEAFF. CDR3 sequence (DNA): TGTGCCAGCACCAGAGACAGGGTGAACACTGAAGCTTTCTTT.

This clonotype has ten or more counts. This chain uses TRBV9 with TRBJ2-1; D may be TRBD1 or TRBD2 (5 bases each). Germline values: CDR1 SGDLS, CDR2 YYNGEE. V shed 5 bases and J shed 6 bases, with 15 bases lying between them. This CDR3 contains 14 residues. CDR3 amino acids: CASRPSWGSNEQFF. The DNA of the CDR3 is TGTGCCAGCAGGCCTAGCTGGGGCAGCAATGAGCAGTTCTTC.

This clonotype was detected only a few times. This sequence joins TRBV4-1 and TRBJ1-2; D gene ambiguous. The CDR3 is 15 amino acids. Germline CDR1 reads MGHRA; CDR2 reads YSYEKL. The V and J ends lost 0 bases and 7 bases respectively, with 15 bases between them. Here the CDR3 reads CASSQDSDASRGYTF. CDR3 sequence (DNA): TGCGCCAGCAGCCAAGATTCGGACGCGAGCCGTGGCTACACCTTC.

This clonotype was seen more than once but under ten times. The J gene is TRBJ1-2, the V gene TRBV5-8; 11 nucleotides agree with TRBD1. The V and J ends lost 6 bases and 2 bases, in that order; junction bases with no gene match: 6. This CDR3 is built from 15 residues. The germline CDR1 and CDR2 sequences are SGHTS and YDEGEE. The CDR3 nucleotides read TGTGCCAGCACCAGAGGACAGGGGGCGAACTATGGCTACACCTTC. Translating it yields CASTRGQGANYGYTF.

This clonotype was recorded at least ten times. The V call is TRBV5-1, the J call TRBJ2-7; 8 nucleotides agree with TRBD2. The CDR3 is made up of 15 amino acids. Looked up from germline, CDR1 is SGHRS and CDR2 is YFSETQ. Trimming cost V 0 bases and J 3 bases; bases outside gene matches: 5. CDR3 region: CASSLGSGGYYEQYF. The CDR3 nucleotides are TGCGCCAGCAGCTTGGGGAGCGGGGGCTACTACGAGCAGTACTTC.

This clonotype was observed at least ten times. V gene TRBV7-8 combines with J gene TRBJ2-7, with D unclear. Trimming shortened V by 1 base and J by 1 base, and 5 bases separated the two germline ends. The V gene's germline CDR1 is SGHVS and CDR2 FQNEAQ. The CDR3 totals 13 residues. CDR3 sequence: CASSLDYSYEQYF. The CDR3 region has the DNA TGTGCCAGCAGCTTAGACTATTCCTACGAGCAGTACTTC.

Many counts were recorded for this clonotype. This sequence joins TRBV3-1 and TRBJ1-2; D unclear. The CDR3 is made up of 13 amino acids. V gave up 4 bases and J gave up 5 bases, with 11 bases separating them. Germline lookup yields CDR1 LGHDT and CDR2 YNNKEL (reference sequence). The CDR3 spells CASSPPVEYGYTF. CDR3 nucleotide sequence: TGTGCCAGCAGCCCCCCGGTGGAGTATGGCTACACCTTC. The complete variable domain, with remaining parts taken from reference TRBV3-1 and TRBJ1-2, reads DTAVSQTPKYLVTQMGNDKSIKCEQNLGHDTMYWYKQDSKKFLKIMFSYNNKELIINETVPNRFSPKSPDKAHLNLHINSLELGDSAVYFCASSPPVEYGYTFGSGTRLTVV.

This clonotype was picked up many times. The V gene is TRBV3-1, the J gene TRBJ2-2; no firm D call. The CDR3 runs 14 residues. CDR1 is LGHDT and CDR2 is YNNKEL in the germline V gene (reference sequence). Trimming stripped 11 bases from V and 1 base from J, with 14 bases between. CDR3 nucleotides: TGTGCCGTCGTGGCAAATAGGAACACCGGGGAGCTGTTTTTT. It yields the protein CAVVANRNTGELFF.

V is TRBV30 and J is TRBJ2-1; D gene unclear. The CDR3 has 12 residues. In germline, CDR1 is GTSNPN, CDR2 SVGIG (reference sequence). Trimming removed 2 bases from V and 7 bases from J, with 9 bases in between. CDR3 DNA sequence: TGTGCCTGGAGTTATGGGTTAAATGAGCAGTTCTTC. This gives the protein CAWSYGLNEQFF.